One sample yielded the 5 T cell receptor beta chains listed below, sequenced in a study of shared T cell receptors in the human thymus. Sequencing was performed with immunoSEQ multiplex PCR; in TCRdb, only in-frame clones are kept and a portion is missing. Here the sample spans roughly 710,000 clones, 70% to 90% being singletons. A further study also used this sample, focusing on human thymus T cells.

The specimen was thymocytes. These receptors all stem from a girl less than two years old with a congenital heart defect.

This clone was seen a few times. V usage is TRBV7-9 and J usage is TRBJ2-7; possible D gene TRBD1, 6 bases. There are 14 residues in the CDR3. Germline assignment: CDR1 SEHNR and CDR2 FQNEAQ (reference sequence). Between the trimmed V and J ends, which lost 0 bases and 5 bases, there was a span of 11 bases. Written as DNA, the CDR3 is TGTGCCAGCAGCTTAGCGCTCAGGGGCAACGAGCAGTACTTC. Amino acid sequence: CASSLALRGNEQYF.

This sequence joins TRBV6-1 and TRBJ1-5, with a weak D call TRBD1 (6 bases). The germline V and J ends were trimmed by 1 base and 5 bases, with 12 bases remaining between them. The CDR3 extends over 15 amino acids. Germline V lookup: CDR1 MNHNS, CDR2 SASEGT. The CDR3 spells CASSEDRVRHQPQHF. The CDR3 DNA reads as TGTGCCAGCAGTGAAGACAGGGTAAGACATCAGCCCCAGCATTTT.

The J gene is TRBJ1-1, the V gene TRBV13; tentative D call: TRBD1 (5 bases). CDR1 PRHDT and CDR2 FYEKMQ come from the germline V gene (reference sequence). The CDR3 runs to 13 residues. The germline V and J ends were trimmed by 2 bases and 4 bases, with 8 bases remaining between them. CDR3 in amino acids: CASSLQGLTEAFF. The CDR3 DNA sequence: TGTGCCAGCAGCTTACAGGGACTCACTGAAGCTTTCTTT. Full variable domain (outside the CDR3, taken from reference TRBV13 and TRBJ1-1): AAGVIQSPRHLIKEKRETATLKCYPIPRHDTVYWYQQGPGQDPQFLISFYEKMQSDKGSIPDRFSAQQFSDYHSELNMSSLELGDSALYFCASSLQGLTEAFFGQGTRLTVV.

The chain links TRBV6-5 to TRBJ1-2; 11 bases map to TRBD1. Germline values: CDR1 MNHEY, CDR2 SVGAGI. V trimming: 0 bases; J trimming: 4 bases; junction bases outside the gene matches: 1. This CDR3 is built from 15 residues. The CDR3 sequence: CASSYSGQGVYGYTF. As DNA, the CDR3 is TGTGCCAGCAGTTACTCGGGACAGGGGGTCTATGGCTACACCTTC.

V gene TRBV5-1 combines with J gene TRBJ1-6; TRBD1 agrees at 7 bases. The V and J ends lost 3 bases and 2 bases, in that order; junction bases with no gene match: 11. The CDR3 is 18 amino acids. CDR1 and CDR2 (germline): SGHRS, YFSETQ. CDR3 residues: CASSSTTIGTAYNSPLHF. The CDR3 DNA follows: TGCGCCAGCAGCTCGACTACGATCGGGACAGCCTATAATTCACCCCTCCACTTT.